Listed below are T cell receptor beta chains from one sample, sequenced in a study of blood T cell repertoires in COVID-19. TCRdb's table, derived via immunoSEQ multiplex PCR, lists solely in-frame clones and lacks some. There are around 420,000 clones in the sample; approximately 85% occur only once, and over 2% lies in the top ten. Sequenced material: PBMCs or T cells enriched from blood (not recorded which). These receptors came from a woman aged 35 to 49 with acute COVID-19. Both conserved end residues are trimmed from each CDR3. The D gene is left open where the match is weak.

d_call	v_call	j_call	cdr3_aa
TRBD1	TRBV11-2	TRBJ1-4	ASSSGTGDATNEKLF
TRBD2	TRBV18	TRBJ2-7	ASSPAGGRSYEQY
NA	TRBV5-6	TRBJ2-5	ASSLSETQY
TRBD2	TRBV2	TRBJ2-3	ASSEDGGAIDTQY
NA	TRBV6-5	TRBJ2-2	ASSYEGSSTGELF
TRBD1	TRBV5-1	TRBJ1-5	ASSPGQGGVQH
NA	TRBV7-6	TRBJ2-2	ASSPPGWELF
NA	TRBV6-5	TRBJ1-5	ASRQNSNQPQH
NA	TRBV19	TRBJ1-5	ASSIPTGQPQH
NA	TRBV29-1	TRBJ2-2	SVGYRDTGELF
TRBD2	TRBV15	TRBJ2-5	ATSRDHRGVKETQY
TRBD2	TRBV5-1	TRBJ2-2	ASSLDSSGGRSGELF
NA	TRBV6-5	TRBJ1-5	ASTSRGRNQPQH
NA	TRBV28	TRBJ1-6	ASRNQGRGNSPLH
NA	TRBV2	TRBJ1-5	ASSGEGGQPQH
TRBD2	TRBV6-2/TRBV6-3	TRBJ2-1	ASTPLSGGTMYNEQF
NA	TRBV29-1	TRBJ2-3	SARSVRTDTQY
NA	TRBV5-1	TRBJ1-3	ASSLIQGYGNTIY